A selection of T cell receptor beta chains follows, all from one sample in a study of T cells in Graves' hyperthyroidism and ophthalmopathy. A single record per CDR3 protein comes from TCRdb applying MiXCR to the multiplex PCR reads. The sample includes about 410,000 distinct CDR3 sequences, about 14% of them seen just once. The sample was blood. The receptor set was obtained from a man aged 18 to 30 with Graves' ophthalmopathy. The CDR3 runs from the conserved cysteine through the conserved F or W. Each record gives: CDR3 protein, CDR3 length, J gene, V gene.

CDR3 protein: CASSLVPRDLGRNYGYTF
CDR3 length: 18
J gene: TRBJ1-2
V gene: TRBV5-1

CDR3 protein: CASSPWTSGGLYNEQFF
CDR3 length: 17
J gene: TRBJ2-1
V gene: TRBV12-3/TRBV12-4

CDR3 protein: CASSSGLAGSPGDEQFF
CDR3 length: 17
J gene: TRBJ2-1
V gene: TRBV13

CDR3 protein: CASRQGQGQETQYF
CDR3 length: 14
J gene: TRBJ2-5
V gene: TRBV6-1

CDR3 protein: CASTIAGGFYNEQFF
CDR3 length: 15
J gene: TRBJ2-1
V gene: TRBV6-2/TRBV6-3

CDR3 protein: CASSYPARDRLNQPQHF
CDR3 length: 17
J gene: TRBJ1-5
V gene: TRBV6-5

CDR3 protein: CASSQGTVNYGYTF
CDR3 length: 14
J gene: TRBJ1-2
V gene: TRBV4-1

CDR3 protein: CASSQARTGKKYF
CDR3 length: 13
J gene: TRBJ2-7
V gene: TRBV3-1

CDR3 protein: CASSPHNGQGSGEAFF
CDR3 length: 16
J gene: TRBJ1-1
V gene: TRBV6-1

CDR3 protein: CSVKTGREDGYTF
CDR3 length: 13
J gene: TRBJ1-2
V gene: TRBV29-1

CDR3 protein: CASSIPAGSTEAFF
CDR3 length: 14
J gene: TRBJ1-1
V gene: TRBV19

CDR3 protein: CASSWGRDYGYTF
CDR3 length: 13
J gene: TRBJ1-2
V gene: TRBV12-3/TRBV12-4

CDR3 protein: CASSSLRMPSGRAIETQYF
CDR3 length: 19
J gene: TRBJ2-5
V gene: TRBV7-7

CDR3 protein: CASSLWGQGLEQETQYF
CDR3 length: 17
J gene: TRBJ2-5
V gene: TRBV12-3/TRBV12-4

CDR3 protein: CAISEPGGRETQYF
CDR3 length: 14
J gene: TRBJ2-5
V gene: TRBV10-3

CDR3 protein: CASSYVEGTNYGYTF
CDR3 length: 15
J gene: TRBJ1-2
V gene: TRBV6-6

CDR3 protein: CASRGKVYEQYF
CDR3 length: 12
J gene: TRBJ2-7
V gene: TRBV12-3/TRBV12-4

CDR3 protein: CASSQQGANEQFF
CDR3 length: 13
J gene: TRBJ2-1
V gene: TRBV27